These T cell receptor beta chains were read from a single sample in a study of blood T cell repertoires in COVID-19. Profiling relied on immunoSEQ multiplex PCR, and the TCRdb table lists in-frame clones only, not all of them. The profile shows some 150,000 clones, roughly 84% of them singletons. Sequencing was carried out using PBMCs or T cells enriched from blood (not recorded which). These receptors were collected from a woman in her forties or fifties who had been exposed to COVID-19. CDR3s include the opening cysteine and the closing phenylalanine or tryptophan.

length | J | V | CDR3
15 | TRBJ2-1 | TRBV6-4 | CASSDSLADYNEQFF
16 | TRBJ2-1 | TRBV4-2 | CASSQGVSGGLNEQFF
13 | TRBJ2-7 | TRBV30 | CAWSVFGGYEQYF
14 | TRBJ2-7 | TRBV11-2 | CASSLIGTSYEQYF
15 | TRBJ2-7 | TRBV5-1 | CASSPGASGSYEQYF
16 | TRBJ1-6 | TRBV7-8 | CASSLALPFDNSPLHF
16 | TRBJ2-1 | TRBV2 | CASSSQPGTGLGGGFF
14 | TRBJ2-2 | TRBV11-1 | CASSSARGTGELFF
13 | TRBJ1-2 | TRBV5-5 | CASSLARNYGYTF
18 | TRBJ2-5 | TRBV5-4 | CASSSRPGTGATTGTQYF
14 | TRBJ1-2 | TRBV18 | CASSPDRGIYGYTF
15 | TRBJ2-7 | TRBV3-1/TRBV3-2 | CASSQGTGGPSEQYF
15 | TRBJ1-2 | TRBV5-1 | CASSSRPTEGSGYTF
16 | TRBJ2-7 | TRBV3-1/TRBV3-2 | CASSQGTSGGAYEQYF
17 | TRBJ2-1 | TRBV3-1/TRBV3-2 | CASSRGLAGASYNEQFF
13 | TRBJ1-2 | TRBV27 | CASRGLTVYGYTF
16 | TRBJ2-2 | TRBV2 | CASSTSRDRGTGELFF
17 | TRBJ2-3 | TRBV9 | CASSVEGARVEADTQYF
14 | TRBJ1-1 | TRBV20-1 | CSASLDRASTEAFF
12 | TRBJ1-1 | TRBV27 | CASSYLFGEAFF
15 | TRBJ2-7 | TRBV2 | CASSPTAYSSYEQYF
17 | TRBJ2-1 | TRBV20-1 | CSASPGLAGRAPNEQFF
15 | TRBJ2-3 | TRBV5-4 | CAGSKGGLLTDTQYF
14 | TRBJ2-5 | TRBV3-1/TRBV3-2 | CASSLRQGPETQYF
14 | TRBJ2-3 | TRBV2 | CASTWTGDTDTQYF
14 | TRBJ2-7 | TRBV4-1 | CASSQEGQFYEQYF
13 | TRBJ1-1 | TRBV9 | CASSLYGEGEAFF
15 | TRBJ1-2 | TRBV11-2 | CASSLGNSANYGYTF
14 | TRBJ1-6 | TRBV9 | CASSLGDSNSPLHF
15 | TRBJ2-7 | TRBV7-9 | CASSPRWAGPYEQYF
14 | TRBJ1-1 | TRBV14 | CASSQELRNTEAFF
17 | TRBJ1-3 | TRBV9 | CASSAGAQGASGNTIYF
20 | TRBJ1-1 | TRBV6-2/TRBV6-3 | CASSYSIYADKGPMESEAFF
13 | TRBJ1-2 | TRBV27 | CASSFYGNYGYTF
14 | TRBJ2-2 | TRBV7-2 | CASSSGQNTGELFF
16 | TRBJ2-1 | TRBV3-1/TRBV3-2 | CASSQFSSGALFEQFF
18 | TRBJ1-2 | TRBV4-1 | CASSQDLVKLTLNYGYTF
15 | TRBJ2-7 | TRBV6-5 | CASSYSPSGNYEQYF
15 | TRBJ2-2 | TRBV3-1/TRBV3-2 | CASSQEQGNPGELFF
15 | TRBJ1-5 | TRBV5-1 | CASSLAGQEWQPQHF
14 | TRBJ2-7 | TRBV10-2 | CASSGWEVSYEQYF
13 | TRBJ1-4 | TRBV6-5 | CASSHLPPGKLFF
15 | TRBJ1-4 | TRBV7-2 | CASSLQAATNEKLFF
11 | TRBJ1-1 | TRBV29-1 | CSAAGWSEAFF
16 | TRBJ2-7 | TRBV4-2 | CASSQVTTGYSYEQYF
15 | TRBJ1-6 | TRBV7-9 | CASSLGGRGNSPLHF
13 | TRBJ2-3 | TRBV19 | CASTHRGTGTQYF
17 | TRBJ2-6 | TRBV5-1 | CASSFAGTGSGANVLTF
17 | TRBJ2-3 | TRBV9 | CASSVGGGGALRDTQYF
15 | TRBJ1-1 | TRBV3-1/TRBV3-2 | CASSQVGRMNTEAFF
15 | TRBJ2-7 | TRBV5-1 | CASSYGLAGVYEQYF
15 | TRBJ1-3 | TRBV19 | CASERGSVSGNTIYF
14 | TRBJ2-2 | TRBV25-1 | CASSEFGLTGELFF